A single sample is the source of the 4 T cell receptor beta chains below, sequenced in a study of blood T cells in healthy people across ages. A sample-barcoded 5' primer and a J-beta primer mix were used in a second PCR of roughly 7 to 11 cycles. TCRdb reprocessed the 5' RACE reads via MiXCR and lists one record per CDR3 protein. The sample gives just under 900,000 distinct CDR3 sequences, under 35% of which show up once; approximately 15% is in the top ten. Sequences were obtained from blood. These receptors originate from a woman older than 75 in good health.

This clonotype appeared once. V usage is TRBV20-1 and J usage is TRBJ2-4; D ambiguous. Trimming removed 6 bases from V and 7 bases from J, with 13 bases in between. Germline CDR1 and CDR2: DFQATT and SNEGSKA (reference sequence). The CDR3 spans 12 residues. The CDR3 loop reads CSADGTRNIQYF. CDR3 DNA: TGCAGTGCAGATGGAACACGGAACATTCAGTACTTC.

This clonotype was seen ten or more times. This sequence joins TRBV4-2 and TRBJ2-1; possible D gene TRBD2, 5 bases. Germline loops: CDR1 LGHNA, CDR2 YNFKEQ. This CDR3 has 17 amino acids. V was clipped by 0 bases and J by 0 bases, with 12 bases between them. CDR3 DNA sequence: TGTGCCAGCAGCCAAGAGTTTGGTCGGGGCTCCTACAATGAGCAGTTCTTC. Protein sequence: CASSQEFGRGSYNEQFF.

In this sample, this clonotype turned up many times. The chain carries TRBV12-3 or TRBV12-4 and TRBJ2-1; D remains ambiguous. V was clipped by 8 bases and J by 6 bases, with 17 bases between them. The CDR3 is 14 amino acids. CDR3 loop: CASSSWGSRNEQFF. The DNA for the CDR3 is TGTGCCAGCTCCTCCTGGGGATCGCGCAATGAGCAGTTCTTC.

The V and J genes are TRBV7-8 and TRBJ2-2; the D is unclear. The CDR3 loop spans 17 amino acids. The germline V gene has CDR1 SGHVS and CDR2 FQNEAQ. V was trimmed by 3 bases and J by 0 bases, leaving 14 bases between them. CDR3 amino acids: CASSLVAGVPNTGELFF. In nucleotides, the CDR3 is TGTGCCAGCAGCTTGGTGGCAGGAGTTCCGAACACCGGGGAGCTGTTTTTT.